This T cell receptor (beta chain) was observed in a study of T-cell reconstitution after alpha-beta-depleted transplantation in children. Trimming cost V 1 base and J 0 bases; bases outside gene matches: 8. Germline CDR1 and CDR2: DFQATT and SNEGSKA (reference sequence). The CDR3 contains 16 residues. TCRbeta library preparation incorporated unique molecular identifiers. TCRdb fed the PCR reads into MiXCR, producing one record per CDR3 protein. The table has approximately 340,000 distinct CDR3 sequences, about 9.3% seen once. Sequenced here: PBMCs from the stem cell graft donor, sampled from the stem cell graft. The J gene is TRBJ2-5, the V gene TRBV20-1; TRBD2 matches 7 bases. The TCR comes from a human donor who donated a stem cell graft to a child with acute lymphoblastic leukemia. Here the CDR3 DNA reads TGCAGTGCTAGAGTCAGGCTAGCGGAGTACCAAGAGACCCAGTACTTC. Translating it yields CSARVRLAEYQETQYF.